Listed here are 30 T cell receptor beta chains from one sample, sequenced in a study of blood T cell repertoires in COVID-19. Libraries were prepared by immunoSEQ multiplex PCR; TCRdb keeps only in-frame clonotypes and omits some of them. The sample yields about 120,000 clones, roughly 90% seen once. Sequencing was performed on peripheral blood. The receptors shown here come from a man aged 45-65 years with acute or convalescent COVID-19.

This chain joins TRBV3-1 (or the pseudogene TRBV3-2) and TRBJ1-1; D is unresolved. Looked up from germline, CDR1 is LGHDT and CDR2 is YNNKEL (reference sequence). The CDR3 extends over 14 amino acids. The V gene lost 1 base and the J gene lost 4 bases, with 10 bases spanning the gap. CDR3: CASSQAGVVTEAFF. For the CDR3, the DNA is TGTGCCAGCAGCCAAGCCGGTGTAGTCACTGAAGCTTTCTTT.

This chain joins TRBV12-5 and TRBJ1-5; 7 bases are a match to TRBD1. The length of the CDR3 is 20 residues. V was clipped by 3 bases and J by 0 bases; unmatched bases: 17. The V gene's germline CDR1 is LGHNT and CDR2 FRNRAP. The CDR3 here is CASGFSQKGTEPHSNQPQHF. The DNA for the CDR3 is TGTGCTAGTGGTTTTTCCCAGAAAGGGACAGAACCTCATAGCAATCAGCCCCAGCATTTT.

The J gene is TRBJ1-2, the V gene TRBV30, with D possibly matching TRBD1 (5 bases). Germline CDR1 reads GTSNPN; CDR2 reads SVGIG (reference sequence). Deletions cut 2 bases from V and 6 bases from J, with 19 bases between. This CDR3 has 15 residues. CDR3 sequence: CAWSPGHEFAHGYTF. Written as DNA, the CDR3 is TGTGCCTGGAGTCCCGGACACGAATTTGCCCATGGCTACACCTTC. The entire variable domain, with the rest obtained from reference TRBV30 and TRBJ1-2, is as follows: SQTIHQWPATLVQPVGSPLSLECTVEGTSNPNLYWYRQAAGRGLQLLFYSVGIGQISSEVPQNLSASRPQDRQFILSSKKLLLSDSGFYLCAWSPGHEFAHGYTFGSGTRLTVV.

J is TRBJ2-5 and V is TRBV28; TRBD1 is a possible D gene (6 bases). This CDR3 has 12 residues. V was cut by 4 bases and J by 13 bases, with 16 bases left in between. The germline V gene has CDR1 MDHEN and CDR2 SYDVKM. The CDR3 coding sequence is TGTGCCAGCAGTTCCACGGACAGAGGGCCGTACTTC. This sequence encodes CASSSTDRGPYF.

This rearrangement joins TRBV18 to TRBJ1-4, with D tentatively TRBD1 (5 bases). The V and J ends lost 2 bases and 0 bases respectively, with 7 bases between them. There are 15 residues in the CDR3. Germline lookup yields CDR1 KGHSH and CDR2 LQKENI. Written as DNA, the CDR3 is TGTGCCAGCTCACCAGGACACTCAACTAATGAAAAACTGTTTTTT. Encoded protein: CASSPGHSTNEKLFF.

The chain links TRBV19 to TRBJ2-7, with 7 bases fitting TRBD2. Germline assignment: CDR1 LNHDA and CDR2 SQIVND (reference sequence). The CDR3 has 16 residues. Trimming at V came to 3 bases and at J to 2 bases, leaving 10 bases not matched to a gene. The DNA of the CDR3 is TGTGCCAGTAGTATTTCGATCGGGGAGGGCCCCTACGAGCAGTACTTC. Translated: CASSISIGEGPYEQYF.

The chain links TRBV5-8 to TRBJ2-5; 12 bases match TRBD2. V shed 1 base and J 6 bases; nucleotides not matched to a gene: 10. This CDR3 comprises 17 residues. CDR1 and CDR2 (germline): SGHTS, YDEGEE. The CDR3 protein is CASSLLQLAGGVKTQYF. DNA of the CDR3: TGTGCCAGCAGCTTGCTTCAACTAGCGGGAGGAGTGAAGACCCAGTACTTC.

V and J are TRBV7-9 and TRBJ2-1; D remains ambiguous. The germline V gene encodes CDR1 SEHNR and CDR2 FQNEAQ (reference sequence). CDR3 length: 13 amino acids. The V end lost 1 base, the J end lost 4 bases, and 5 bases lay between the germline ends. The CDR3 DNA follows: TGTGCCAGCAGCTTAGGGGCTTACAATGAGCAGTTCTTC. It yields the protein CASSLGAYNEQFF. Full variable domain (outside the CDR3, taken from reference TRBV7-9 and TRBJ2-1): DTGVSQNPRHKITKRGQNVTFRCDPISEHNRLYWYRQTLGQGPEFLTYFQNEAQLEKSRLLSDRFSAERPKGSFSTLEIQRTEQGDSAMYLCASSLGAYNEQFFGPGTRLTVL.

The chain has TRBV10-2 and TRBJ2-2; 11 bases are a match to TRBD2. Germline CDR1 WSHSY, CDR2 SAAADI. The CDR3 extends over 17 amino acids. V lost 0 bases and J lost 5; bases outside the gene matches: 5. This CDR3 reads CASSESLVAGGTGELFF. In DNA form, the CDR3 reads TGCGCCAGCAGTGAGTCGTTGGTAGCGGGAGGGACCGGGGAGCTGTTTTTT.

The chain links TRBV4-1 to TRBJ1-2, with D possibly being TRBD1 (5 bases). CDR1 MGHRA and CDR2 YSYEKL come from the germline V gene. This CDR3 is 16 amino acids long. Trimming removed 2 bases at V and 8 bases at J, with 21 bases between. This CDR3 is CASSQHRTGLGQGYTF. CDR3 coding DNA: TGCGCCAGCAGCCAACATCGGACCGGCCTTGGACAAGGCTACACCTTC.

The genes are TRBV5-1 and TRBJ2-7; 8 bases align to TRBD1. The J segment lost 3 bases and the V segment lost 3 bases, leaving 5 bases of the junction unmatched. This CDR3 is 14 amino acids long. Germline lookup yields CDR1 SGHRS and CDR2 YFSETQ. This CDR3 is CASSYDRGIYEQYF. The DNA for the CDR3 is TGCGCCAGCAGCTATGACAGGGGTATCTACGAGCAGTACTTC.

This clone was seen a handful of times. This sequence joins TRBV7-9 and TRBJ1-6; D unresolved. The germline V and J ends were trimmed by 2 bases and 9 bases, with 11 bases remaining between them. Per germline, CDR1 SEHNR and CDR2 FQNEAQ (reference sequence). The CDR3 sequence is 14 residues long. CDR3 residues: CASSLSADISPLHF. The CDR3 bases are TGTGCCAGCAGCTTATCGGCTGACATTTCACCCCTCCACTTT.

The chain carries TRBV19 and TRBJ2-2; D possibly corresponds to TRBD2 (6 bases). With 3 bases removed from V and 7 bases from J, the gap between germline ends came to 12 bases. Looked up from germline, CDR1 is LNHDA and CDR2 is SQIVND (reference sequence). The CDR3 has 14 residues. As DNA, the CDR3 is TGTGCCAGTAGTATCTCTAGCGCGGACGGGGAGCTGTTTTTT. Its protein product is CASSISSADGELFF. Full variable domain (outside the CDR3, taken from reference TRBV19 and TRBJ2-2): DGGITQSPKYLFRKEGQNVTLSCEQNLNHDAMYWYRQDPGQGLRLIYYSQIVNDFQKGDIAEGYSVSREKKESFPLTVTSAQKNPTAFYLCASSISSADGELFFGEGSRLTVL.

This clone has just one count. CDR3 in amino acids: CASSLGGGGGTDTQYF. The CDR3 bases are TGTGCCAGCAGCTTGGGAGGCGGGGGGGGCACAGATACGCAGTATTTT. This sequence joins TRBV5-4 and TRBJ2-3; 9 nucleotides match TRBD2. This CDR3 has 16 amino acids. The V gene end was trimmed by 0 bases and the J gene end by 1 base; junction bases not matched to a gene: 3. Germline CDR1 SGHNT, CDR2 YYREEE (reference sequence).

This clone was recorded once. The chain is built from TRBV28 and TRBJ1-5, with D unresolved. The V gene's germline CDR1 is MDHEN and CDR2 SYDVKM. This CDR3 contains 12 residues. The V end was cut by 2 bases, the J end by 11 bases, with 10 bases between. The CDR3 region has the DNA TGTGCCAGCAGTTTAGGCTGGGCATCCCAGCATTTT. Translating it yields CASSLGWASQHF.

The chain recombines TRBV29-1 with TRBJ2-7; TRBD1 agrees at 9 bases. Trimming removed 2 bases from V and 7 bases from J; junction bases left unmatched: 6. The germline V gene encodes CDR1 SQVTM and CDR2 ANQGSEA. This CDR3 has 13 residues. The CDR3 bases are TGCAGCGTTGAAACACAGGGGGCAAGGGAGCAGTACTTC. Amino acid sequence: CSVETQGAREQYF.

Here the CDR3 DNA reads TGTGCCACCAGGGTAGCGGACAGGGAAGTTGGCTACACCTTC. Protein sequence: CATRVADREVGYTF. The chain is built from TRBV15 and TRBJ1-2, with 8 nucleotides matching TRBD1. Germline CDR1 reads LNHNV; CDR2 reads YYDKDF (reference sequence). J was trimmed by 7 bases and V by 6 bases; bases with no gene match: 10. The CDR3 length is 14 residues.

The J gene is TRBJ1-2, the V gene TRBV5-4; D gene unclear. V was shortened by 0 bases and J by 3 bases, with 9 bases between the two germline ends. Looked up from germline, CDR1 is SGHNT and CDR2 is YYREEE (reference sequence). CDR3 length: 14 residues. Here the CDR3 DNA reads TGTGCCAGCAGCTTGGTATCGAGGGACTATGGCTACACCTTC. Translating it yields CASSLVSRDYGYTF.

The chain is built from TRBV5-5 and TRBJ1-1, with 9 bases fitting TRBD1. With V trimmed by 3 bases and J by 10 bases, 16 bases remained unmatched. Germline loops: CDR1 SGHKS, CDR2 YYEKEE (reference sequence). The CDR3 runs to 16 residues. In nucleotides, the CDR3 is TGTGCCAGCAGCTCTTCCGGGACAGGGTTCTATTTGCGAGCTTTCTTT. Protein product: CASSSSGTGFYLRAFF.

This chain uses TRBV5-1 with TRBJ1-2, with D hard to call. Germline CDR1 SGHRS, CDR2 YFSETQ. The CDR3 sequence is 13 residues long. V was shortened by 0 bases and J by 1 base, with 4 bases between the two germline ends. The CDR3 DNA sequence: TGCGCCAGCAGCTTGGGGAGTAACTATGGCTACACCTTC. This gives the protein CASSLGSNYGYTF.

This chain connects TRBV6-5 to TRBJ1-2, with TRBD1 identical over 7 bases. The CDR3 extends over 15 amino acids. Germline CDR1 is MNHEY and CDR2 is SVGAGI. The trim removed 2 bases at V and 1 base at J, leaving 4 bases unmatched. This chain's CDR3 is CASSYGTDYNYGYTF. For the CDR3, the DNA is TGTGCCAGCAGTTACGGGACAGATTATAACTATGGCTACACCTTC.

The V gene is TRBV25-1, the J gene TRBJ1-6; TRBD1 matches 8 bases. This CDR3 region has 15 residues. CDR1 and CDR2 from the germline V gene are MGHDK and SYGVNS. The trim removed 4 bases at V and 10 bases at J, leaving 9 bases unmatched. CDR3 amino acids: CASSATQGGGSPLHF. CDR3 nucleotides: TGTGCCAGCAGTGCAACACAGGGGGGAGGATCACCCCTCCACTTT.

CDR3 DNA: TGTGCCAGCAGCCAGAGGGCAGGGGTTAACTATGGCTACACCTTC. This encodes CASSQRAGVNYGYTF. This sequence joins TRBV7-6 and TRBJ1-2, with TRBD1 as a possible D gene (6 bases). The germline V gene has CDR1 SGHVS and CDR2 FNYEAQ. The CDR3 sequence is 15 residues long. The ends were cut back, 5 bases at V and 1 base at J, with 14 bases in the middle.

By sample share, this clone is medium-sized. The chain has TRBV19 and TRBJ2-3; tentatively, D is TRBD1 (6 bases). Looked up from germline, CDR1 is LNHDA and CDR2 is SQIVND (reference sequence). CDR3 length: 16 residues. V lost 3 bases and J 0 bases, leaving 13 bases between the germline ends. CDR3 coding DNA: TGTGCCAGTAGTATGACCGCCAGGGGAAGCACAGATACGCAGTATTTT. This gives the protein CASSMTARGSTDTQYF.

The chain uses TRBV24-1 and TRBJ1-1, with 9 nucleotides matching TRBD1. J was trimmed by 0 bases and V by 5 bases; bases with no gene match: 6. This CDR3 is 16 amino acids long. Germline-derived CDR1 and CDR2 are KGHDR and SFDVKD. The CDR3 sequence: CATSAGTGTLNTEAFF. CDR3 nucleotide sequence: TGTGCCACCAGTGCCGGGACAGGGACCCTGAACACTGAAGCTTTCTTT.

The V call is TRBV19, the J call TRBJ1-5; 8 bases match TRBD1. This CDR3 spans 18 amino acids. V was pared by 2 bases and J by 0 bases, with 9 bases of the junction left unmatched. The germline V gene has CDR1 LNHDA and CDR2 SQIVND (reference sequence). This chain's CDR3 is CASSIRRGQEYSNQPQHF. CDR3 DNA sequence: TGTGCCAGTAGTATAAGGCGGGGACAGGAGTATAGCAATCAGCCCCAGCATTTT. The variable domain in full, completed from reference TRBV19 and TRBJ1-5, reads DGGITQSPKYLFRKEGQNVTLSCEQNLNHDAMYWYRQDPGQGLRLIYYSQIVNDFQKGDIAEGYSVSREKKESFPLTVTSAQKNPTAFYLCASSIRRGQEYSNQPQHFGDGTRLSIL.

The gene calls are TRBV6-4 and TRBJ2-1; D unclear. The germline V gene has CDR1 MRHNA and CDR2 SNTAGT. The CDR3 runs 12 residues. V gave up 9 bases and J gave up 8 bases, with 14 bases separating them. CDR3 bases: TGTGCCAGGAGCTTAAAGCGAGATGAGCAGTTCTTC. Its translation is CARSLKRDEQFF.

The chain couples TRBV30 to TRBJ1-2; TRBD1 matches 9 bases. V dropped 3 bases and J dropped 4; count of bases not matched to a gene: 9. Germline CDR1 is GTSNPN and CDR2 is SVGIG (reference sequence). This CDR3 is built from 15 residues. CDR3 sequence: CAWSLNRGRGYGYTF. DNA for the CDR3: TGTGCCTGGAGCTTGAACAGGGGGCGAGGCTATGGCTACACCTTC.

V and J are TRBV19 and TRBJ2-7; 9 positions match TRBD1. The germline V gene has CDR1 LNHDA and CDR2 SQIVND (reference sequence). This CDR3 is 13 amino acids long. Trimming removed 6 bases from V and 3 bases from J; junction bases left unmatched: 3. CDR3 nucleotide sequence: TGTGCCAGTAGGGACAGGGGCAGCTACGAGCAGTACTTC. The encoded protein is CASRDRGSYEQYF.

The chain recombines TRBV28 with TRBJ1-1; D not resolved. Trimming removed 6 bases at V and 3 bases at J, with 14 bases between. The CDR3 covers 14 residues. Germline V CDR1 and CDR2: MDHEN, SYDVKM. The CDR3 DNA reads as TGTGCCAGCAGGAGGGAGGAATCACACACTGAAGCTTTCTTT. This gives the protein CASRREESHTEAFF.